These 29 T cell receptor beta chains came from one sample sequenced in a study of cytomegalovirus exposure and HLA in healthy donors. The PCR used 60 Vbeta and 13 Jbeta primers. TCRdb's table, derived via immunoSEQ multiplex PCR, lists solely in-frame clones and lacks some. The data show 200,000 or so clones, nearly 80% seen once. Sequences were obtained from PBMCs. Receptors originate from a woman aged 25 to 39 in good health and CMV-seropositive.

Here the CDR3 reads CASRTGTGSYGYTF. Here the CDR3 DNA reads TGTGCCAGCAGGACCGGGACAGGGAGCTATGGCTACACCTTC. This chain joins TRBV7-8 and TRBJ1-2; TRBD1 aligns across 9 bases. The germline CDR1 and CDR2 sequences are SGHVS and FQNEAQ. CDR3 size: 14 residues. The V segment lost 6 bases and the J segment 4 bases; nucleotides outside the gene matches: 6.

This rearrangement joins TRBV5-1 to TRBJ2-7; 7 positions match TRBD1. The CDR3 spans 13 residues. J gave up 5 bases and V 2 bases, and 4 bases lay outside the gene matches. Per germline, CDR1 SGHRS and CDR2 YFSETQ. For the CDR3, the DNA is TGCGCCAGCAGCTTCGCTGACAGGGACGAGCAGTACTTC. Protein sequence: CASSFADRDEQYF.

This chain uses TRBV27 with TRBJ2-3; TRBD1 might be the D (6 bases). The V gene's germline CDR1 is MNHEY and CDR2 SMNVEV (reference sequence). V lost 6 bases and J 6 bases, leaving 16 bases between the germline ends. The CDR3 sequence is 14 residues long. CDR3: CASSYKLQGDTQYF. The DNA of the CDR3 is TGTGCCAGCAGCTACAAATTACAGGGCGATACGCAGTATTTT.

This chain joins TRBV10-1 and TRBJ2-3; D may be TRBD2 (5 bases). Looked up from germline, CDR1 is WNHNN and CDR2 is SYGVQD (reference sequence). The V gene lost 11 bases and the J gene lost 0 bases, with 15 bases spanning the gap. This CDR3 contains 14 residues. The CDR3 region is CASGPRTSTDTQYF. CDR3 nucleotide sequence: TGCGCCTCCGGCCCCCGGACTAGCACAGATACGCAGTATTTT.

V is TRBV29-1 and J is TRBJ2-3; 11 nucleotides align to TRBD2. V gave up 6 bases and J gave up 5 bases; unmatched junction bases: 7. This CDR3 is built from 14 residues. Germline V gene lookup returns CDR1 SQVTM and CDR2 ANQGSEA. The CDR3 loop is CSVSPSGRRDTQYF. In nucleotides, the CDR3 is TGCAGCGTGAGTCCTAGCGGGAGGAGAGATACGCAGTATTTT.

The rearrangement uses TRBV4-2 and TRBJ2-5; D might be TRBD1 (6 bases). Looked up from germline, CDR1 is LGHNA and CDR2 is YNFKEQ. This CDR3 contains 15 residues. Trimming removed 3 bases at V and 3 bases at J, with 14 bases between. The CDR3 reads CASSHPIRGKETQYF. The CDR3 nucleotides are TGTGCCAGCAGCCACCCCATCAGGGGTAAAGAGACCCAGTACTTC.

The chain uses TRBV25-1 and TRBJ2-7; tentative D call: TRBD1 (5 bases). The CDR3 length is 11 residues. The germline V gene encodes CDR1 MGHDK and CDR2 SYGVNS. V was cut by 7 bases and J by 7 bases, with 11 bases left in between. This CDR3 reads CASTAGREQYF. DNA of the CDR3: TGTGCCAGCACTGCAGGGCGGGAGCAGTACTTC.

The table lists this clone with a count of one. J is TRBJ2-7 and V is TRBV10-2; TRBD2 aligns across 10 bases. After removal of 3 bases from V and 7 bases from J, the junction contained 9 bases not matched to a gene. Looked up from germline, CDR1 is WSHSY and CDR2 is SAAADI. The CDR3 is made up of 15 amino acids. CDR3 coding DNA: TGCGCCAGCAGTGACCCTAGCGGGAGTGGTGCAGAGCAGTACTTC. It is translated as CASSDPSGSGAEQYF.

The chain carries TRBV6-1 and TRBJ2-7; possibly TRBD1 for D (5 bases). Germline CDR1 is MNHNS and CDR2 is SASEGT. CDR3 length equals 12 residues. The germline V and J ends were trimmed by 6 bases and 6 bases, with 12 bases remaining between them. The CDR3 DNA sequence: TGTGCCAGCAGGCGTGTGGGGCTCGAGCAGTACTTC. It specifies CASRRVGLEQYF.

This CDR3 is CASSLVRGSGETQYF. CDR3 coding DNA: TGTGCCAGCAGCTTGGTTAGGGGCTCCGGGGAGACCCAGTACTTC. V is TRBV5-6 and J is TRBJ2-5; the D gene is possibly TRBD1 (5 bases). Trimming removed 0 bases from V and 5 bases from J, with 14 bases in between. The CDR3 length is 15 residues. In germline, CDR1 is SGHDT, CDR2 YYEEEE.

This chain connects TRBV18 to TRBJ2-7; D gene ambiguous. The V end was cut by 2 bases, the J end by 12 bases, with 11 bases between. The germline V gene has CDR1 KGHSH and CDR2 LQKENI. The CDR3 is made up of 11 amino acids. Written as DNA, the CDR3 is TGTGCCAGCTCACCAGAACAGTCTTTGTACTTC. Amino acids: CASSPEQSLYF.

This clone was detected a few times. The V call is TRBV18, the J call TRBJ2-1; TRBD1 agrees at 7 bases. The V and J ends lost 6 bases and 0 bases, in that order; junction bases with no gene match: 8. Germline assignment: CDR1 KGHSH and CDR2 LQKENI. The CDR3 covers 16 residues. In DNA form, the CDR3 reads TGTGCCAGCTCCCTGGGACAGCCGAGCTCCTACAATGAGCAGTTCTTC. This encodes CASSLGQPSSYNEQFF.

V gene TRBV10-3 combines with J gene TRBJ2-7; TRBD2 might be the D (5 bases). V lost 8 bases to trimming and J lost 3 bases, with 14 bases between them. Germline V gives CDR1 ENHRY, CDR2 SYGVKD. The CDR3 length is 13 residues. CDR3 bases: TGTGCCATCCGCCAACTAGGATTCTACGAGCAGTACTTC. This sequence encodes CAIRQLGFYEQYF.

This clone was seen a handful of times. The junction and the germline gene differ at one end; a read error may be behind it. The rearrangement joins TRBV7-7 to TRBJ2-3; the D is unclear. The CDR3 has 13 residues. CDR1 and CDR2 (germline): SSHAT, FNYEAQ (reference sequence). The CDR3 loop reads CASSLETRDTQYF. CDR3 nucleotide sequence: TGTGCTAGCAGCTTGGAGACTCGGGATACGCAGTATTTT. Based on the CDR3 plus reference TRBV7-7 and TRBJ2-3, the full variable domain is GAGVSQSPRYKVTKRGQDVTLRCDPISSHATLYWYQQALGQGPEFLTYFNYEAQPDKSGLPSDRFSAERPEGSISTLTIQRTEQRDSAMYRCASSLETRDTQYFGPGTRLTVL.

The V gene is TRBV5-1, the J gene TRBJ2-1, with D possibly TRBD1 on 6 matching bases. Germline CDR1 is SGHRS and CDR2 is YFSETQ. The CDR3 contains 16 residues. The germline V and J ends were trimmed by 0 bases and 0 bases, with 10 bases remaining between them. CDR3 region: CASSLAPTGSYNEQFF. Here the CDR3 DNA reads TGCGCCAGCAGCTTGGCCCCGACAGGCTCCTACAATGAGCAGTTCTTC.

The V gene is TRBV29-1, the J gene TRBJ1-1; TRBD1 matches at 7 bases. The CDR3 has 14 residues. J gave up 6 bases and V 5 bases, and 12 bases lay outside the gene matches. Looked up from germline, CDR1 is SQVTM and CDR2 is ANQGSEA. In DNA, the CDR3 is TGCAGCGTTTGTAGGGGGCAATTGGTTTCTGAAGCTTTCTTT. It is translated as CSVCRGQLVSEAFF. The variable domain in full, with the rest retrieved from reference TRBV29-1 and TRBJ1-1, is SAVISQKPSRDICQRGTSLTIQCQVDSQVTMMFWYRQQPGQSLTLIATANQGSEATYESGFVIDKFPISRPNLTFSTLTVSNMSPEDSSIYLCSVCRGQLVSEAFFGQGTRLTVV.

The sample holds a few counts of this clone. The rearrangement uses TRBV5-1 and TRBJ2-7, with 13 bases lining up with TRBD2. Per the germline V gene, CDR1 is SGHRS and CDR2 is YFSETQ. V lost 4 bases to trimming and J lost 0 bases; unmatched junction nucleotides: 7. The CDR3 is 17 residues long. Here the CDR3 reads CASSTRGLAGSSYEQYF. The CDR3, as DNA: TGCGCCAGCAGCACAAGGGGACTAGCGGGATCCTCCTACGAGCAGTACTTC.

The V and J genes are TRBV27 and TRBJ2-1; D is possibly TRBD1 (5 bases). In germline, CDR1 is MNHEY, CDR2 SMNVEV (reference sequence). The CDR3 loop spans 16 amino acids. V lost 4 bases and J lost 2, with 15 bases in between. CDR3 region: CASSSQGPPTYNEQFF. The CDR3 DNA reads TGTGCCAGCAGTTCCCAGGGCCCACCGACCTACAATGAGCAGTTCTTC.

The V call is TRBV20-1, the J call TRBJ2-1, with D maybe TRBD1 (6 bases). This CDR3 is built from 11 residues. The germline V gene has CDR1 DFQATT and CDR2 SNEGSKA (reference sequence). V gave up 5 bases and J gave up 9 bases, with 11 bases separating them. Here the CDR3 reads CSAPRGTEQFF. The CDR3 DNA reads as TGCAGTGCTCCAAGGGGGACTGAGCAGTTCTTC.

This chain connects TRBV10-3 to TRBJ2-2, with D unresolved. Germline assignment: CDR1 ENHRY and CDR2 SYGVKD. There are 11 residues in the CDR3. Between the trimmed V and J ends, which lost 10 bases and 2 bases, there was a span of 5 bases. Written as DNA, the CDR3 is TGTGCCACCTCTAACACCGGGGAGCTGTTTTTT. Its translation: CATSNTGELFF.

The chain recombines TRBV7-3 with TRBJ2-2; TRBD1 matches 8 bases. With V trimmed by 5 bases and J by 4 bases, 9 bases remained unmatched. This CDR3 is 16 amino acids long. In germline, CDR1 is SGHTA, CDR2 FQGTGA. CDR3 amino acids: CASSTRQGSGTGELFF. In DNA, the CDR3 is TGTGCCAGCAGCACCCGACAGGGGTCGGGCACCGGGGAGCTGTTTTTT.

J is TRBJ1-2 and V is TRBV4-2, with 7 bases that match TRBD1. From germline, CDR1 is LGHNA and CDR2 YNFKEQ. With 1 base clipped from V and 8 bases from J, the junction kept 10 bases outside the gene matches. The CDR3 consists of 15 residues. The CDR3 sequence is CASSQGDRPEGGYTF. Here the CDR3 DNA reads TGTGCCAGCAGCCAAGGGGACAGACCGGAGGGGGGCTACACCTTC.

This clone has only a few counts. The rearrangement uses TRBV25-1 and TRBJ2-5; tentative D call: TRBD2 (6 bases). CDR1 is MGHDK, CDR2 SYGVNS, per germline. Trimming took 2 bases from V and 4 from J, leaving 17 bases between them. This CDR3 comprises 16 residues. The CDR3 is CASSERLPLGGETQYF. The CDR3 DNA is TGTGCCAGCAGTGAACGGCTGCCCCTGGGGGGAGAGACCCAGTACTTC.

In nucleotides, the CDR3 is TGTGCCAGCAGCGTCACTAGCGGGGGAACCCTCTACGAGCAGTACTTC. Translation: CASSVTSGGTLYEQYF. The chain has TRBV27 and TRBJ2-7; TRBD2 matches at 11 bases. This CDR3 is 16 amino acids long. CDR1 is MNHEY, CDR2 SMNVEV, per germline (reference sequence). The V gene end was trimmed by 6 bases and the J gene end by 3 bases; junction bases not matched to a gene: 10.

The chain combines TRBV5-4 with TRBJ2-7; D unclear. There are 14 residues in the CDR3. Per germline, CDR1 SGHNT and CDR2 YYREEE (reference sequence). V was shortened by 0 bases and J by 4 bases, with 11 bases between the two germline ends. CDR3 coding DNA: TGTGCCAGCAGCTTGGAGCCCCTCCAATACGAGCAGTACTTC. Translated: CASSLEPLQYEQYF.

This clone turned up a few times. The rearrangement joins TRBV5-1 to TRBJ1-1; 7 bases match TRBD1. The CDR3 is made up of 17 amino acids. The germline V gene has CDR1 SGHRS and CDR2 YFSETQ. V was pared by 2 bases and J by 0 bases, with 10 bases of the junction left unmatched. The CDR3: CASSFRQGDGVNTEAFF. The CDR3 nucleotides read TGCGCCAGCAGCTTCAGGCAGGGGGATGGGGTGAACACTGAAGCTTTCTTT.

The genes are TRBV28 and TRBJ2-7; D ambiguous. Deletions cut 0 bases from V and 7 bases from J, with 13 bases between. This CDR3 comprises 14 residues. CDR1 is MDHEN, CDR2 SYDVKM, per germline. CDR3 DNA sequence: TGTGCCAGCAGTTTATGGGCGCAGGATCAGGAGCAGTACTTC. Its translation is CASSLWAQDQEQYF.

V is TRBV5-4 and J is TRBJ2-4, with 7 bases matching TRBD1. The CDR3 totals 14 residues. Per the germline V gene, CDR1 is SGHNT and CDR2 is YYREEE (reference sequence). V dropped 0 bases and J dropped 6; count of bases not matched to a gene: 3. The CDR3 reads CASSLASGGNIQYF. The CDR3 nucleotides are TGTGCCAGCAGCTTGGCTTCAGGGGGAAACATTCAGTACTTC.

This chain connects TRBV5-5 to TRBJ1-1, with 7 positions matching TRBD1. CDR3 length equals 16 residues. Germline CDR1 is SGHKS and CDR2 is YYEKEE (reference sequence). Losses at the gene ends were 4 bases for V and 4 bases for J; bases not matched to a gene: 13. In DNA form, the CDR3 reads TGTGCCAGCAGCCAAGGGGCAGGGGGACGCGGCACTGAAGCTTTCTTT. Translation: CASSQGAGGRGTEAFF.